This T cell receptor beta chain was profiled in a study of blood T cells in healthy people across ages. Looked up from germline, CDR1 is SEHNR and CDR2 is FQNEAQ (reference sequence). The CDR3 loop spans 14 amino acids. The V and J ends lost 2 bases and 3 bases, in that order; junction bases with no gene match: 3. A second PCR of about 7 to 12 cycles used a sample-barcoded 5' primer and a J-beta primer mix. TCRdb recomputed calls from the 5' RACE reads with MiXCR, one row per CDR3 protein. The data hold 750,000 to 1,000,000 distinct CDR3 sequences, with about 27% observed a single time. The sample also formed part of further work on T cells of mothers and their children. That publication notes: For the second PCR, the M1S primer put in sample barcodes and 2-4 random nucleotides.

Sequencing was performed on blood. The chain has TRBV7-9 and TRBJ2-7, with 8 bases identical to TRBD2. This TCR was recovered from a woman aged 40 to 50 in good health. This CDR3 is CASSLRTSRYEQYF. CDR3 DNA: TGTGCCAGCAGCTTACGGACTAGCCGCTACGAGCAGTACTTC.